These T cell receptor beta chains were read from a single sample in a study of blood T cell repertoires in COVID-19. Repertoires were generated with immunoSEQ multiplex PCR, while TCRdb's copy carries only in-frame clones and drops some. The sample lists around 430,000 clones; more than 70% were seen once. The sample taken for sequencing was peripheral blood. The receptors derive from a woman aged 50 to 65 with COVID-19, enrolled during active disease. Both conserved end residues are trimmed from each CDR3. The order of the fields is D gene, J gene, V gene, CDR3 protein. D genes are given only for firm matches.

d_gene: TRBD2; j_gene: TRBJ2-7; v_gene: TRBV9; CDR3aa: ASSVGVLGGGPYEQY
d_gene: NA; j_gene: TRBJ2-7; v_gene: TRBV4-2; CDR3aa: ASSQGGTTYEQY
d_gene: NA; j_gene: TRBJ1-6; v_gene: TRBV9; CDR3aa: ASSGLVPGSPLH
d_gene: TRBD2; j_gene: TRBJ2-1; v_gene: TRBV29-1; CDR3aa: SVVTSGGAYRKWDEQF
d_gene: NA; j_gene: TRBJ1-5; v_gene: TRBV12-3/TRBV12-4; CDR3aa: ASSPGGPQPQH
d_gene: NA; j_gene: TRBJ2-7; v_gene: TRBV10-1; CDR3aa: ASSDGGPYEQY
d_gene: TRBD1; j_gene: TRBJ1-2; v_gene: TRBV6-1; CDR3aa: ASSEDRDRGSVRHGYT
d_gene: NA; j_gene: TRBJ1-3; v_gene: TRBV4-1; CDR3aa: ASSPRREGGSGNTIY
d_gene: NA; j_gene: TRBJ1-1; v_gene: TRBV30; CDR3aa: AWNSNTEAF
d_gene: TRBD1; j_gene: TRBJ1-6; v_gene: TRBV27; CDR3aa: ASSFRDRDSPLH
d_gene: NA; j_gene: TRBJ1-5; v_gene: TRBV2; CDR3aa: ASSGGQGIVSYQPQH
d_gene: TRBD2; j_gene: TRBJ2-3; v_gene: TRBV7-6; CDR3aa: ASSPLDGGASTDTQY
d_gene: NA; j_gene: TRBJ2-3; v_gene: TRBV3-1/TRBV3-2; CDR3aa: ASSFPRGPGGKDTQY
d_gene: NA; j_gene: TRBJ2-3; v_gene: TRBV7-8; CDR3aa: ASSLARADTQY
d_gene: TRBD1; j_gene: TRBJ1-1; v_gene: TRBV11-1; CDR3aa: ASSLQGASTEAF
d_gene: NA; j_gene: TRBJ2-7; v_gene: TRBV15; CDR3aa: ATSRVPGYEQY
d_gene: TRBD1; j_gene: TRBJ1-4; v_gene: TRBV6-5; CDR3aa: ASRTLQGGHEKLF
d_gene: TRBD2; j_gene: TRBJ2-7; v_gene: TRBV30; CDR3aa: AFLGGGSYEQY
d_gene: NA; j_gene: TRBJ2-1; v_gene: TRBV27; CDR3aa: ASSLSRRRSGSSYNEQF
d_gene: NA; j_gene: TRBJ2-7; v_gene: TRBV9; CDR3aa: ASSLGSGASQY
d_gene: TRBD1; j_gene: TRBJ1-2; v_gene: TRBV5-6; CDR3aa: ASSLDRGDGYT
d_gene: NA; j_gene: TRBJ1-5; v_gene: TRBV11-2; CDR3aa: ASSRGDQPQH
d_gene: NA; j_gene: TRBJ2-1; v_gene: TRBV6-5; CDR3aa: ASSSLGAGAFNEQF
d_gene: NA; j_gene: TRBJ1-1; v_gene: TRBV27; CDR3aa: ASSLWSGSNTEAF
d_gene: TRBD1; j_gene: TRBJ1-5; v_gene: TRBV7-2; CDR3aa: ASSLNRGSNQPQH
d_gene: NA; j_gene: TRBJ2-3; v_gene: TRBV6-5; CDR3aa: ASSQSDRWPQY
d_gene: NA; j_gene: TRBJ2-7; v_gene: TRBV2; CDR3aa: ASSNRESDEQY
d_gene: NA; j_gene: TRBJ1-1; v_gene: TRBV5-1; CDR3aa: ASSLFIAGNTEAF
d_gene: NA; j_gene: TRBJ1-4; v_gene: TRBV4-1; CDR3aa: ASSQRTATNEKLF
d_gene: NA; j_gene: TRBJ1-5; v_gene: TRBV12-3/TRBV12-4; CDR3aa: ASSLAEGQPQH
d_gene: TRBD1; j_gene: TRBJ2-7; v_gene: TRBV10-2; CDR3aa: ATTPGTGYEQY
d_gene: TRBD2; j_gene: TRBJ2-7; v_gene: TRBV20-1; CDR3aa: SASTGGGLYEQY
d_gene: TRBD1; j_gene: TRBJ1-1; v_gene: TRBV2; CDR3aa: ASSARQGPMNTEAF
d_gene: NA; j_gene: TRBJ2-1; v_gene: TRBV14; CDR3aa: ASSQGRQVYNEQF
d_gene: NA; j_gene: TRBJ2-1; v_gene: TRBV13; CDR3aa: ASSLGWRDSYNEQF
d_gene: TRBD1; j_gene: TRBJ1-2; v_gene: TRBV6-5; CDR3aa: ASRPGQGGGYT
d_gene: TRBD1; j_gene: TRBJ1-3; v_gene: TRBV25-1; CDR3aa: ASRNDRGSGNTIY
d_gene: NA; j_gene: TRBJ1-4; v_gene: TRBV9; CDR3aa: ASSPEGGGSSEKLF
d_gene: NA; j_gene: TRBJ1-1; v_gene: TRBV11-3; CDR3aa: ASSSRENTEAF
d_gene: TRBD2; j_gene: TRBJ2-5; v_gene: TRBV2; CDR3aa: ATGEGTGETQY
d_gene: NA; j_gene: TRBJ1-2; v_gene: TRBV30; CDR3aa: AWSVPFGGRGYT
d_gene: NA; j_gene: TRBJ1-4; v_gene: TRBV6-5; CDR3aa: ASREDGGQEKLF
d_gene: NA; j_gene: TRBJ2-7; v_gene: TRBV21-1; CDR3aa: ASTPGHSYEQY
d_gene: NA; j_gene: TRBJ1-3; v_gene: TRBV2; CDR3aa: ASSLTGGGNTIY
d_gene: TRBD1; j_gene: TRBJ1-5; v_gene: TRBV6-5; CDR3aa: ASRGTGRNQPQH
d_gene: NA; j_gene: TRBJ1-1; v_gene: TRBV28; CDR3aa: ASSLGREGTEAF
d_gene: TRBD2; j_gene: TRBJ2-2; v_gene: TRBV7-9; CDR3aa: ASSPLRGADTGELF
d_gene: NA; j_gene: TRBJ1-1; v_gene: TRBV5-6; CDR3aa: ASTSTKEAF
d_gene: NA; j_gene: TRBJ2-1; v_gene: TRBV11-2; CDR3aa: ASSLNVGAAYNEQF
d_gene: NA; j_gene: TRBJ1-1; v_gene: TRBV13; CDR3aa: ASSQGQNMNTEAF
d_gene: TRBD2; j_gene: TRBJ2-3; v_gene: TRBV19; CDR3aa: ASGTSGGSDTQY
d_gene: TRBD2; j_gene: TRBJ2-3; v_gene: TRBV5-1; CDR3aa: ASSLGYSGGTADTQY
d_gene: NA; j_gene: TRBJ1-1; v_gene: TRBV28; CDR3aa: ASSLAGRGTEAF
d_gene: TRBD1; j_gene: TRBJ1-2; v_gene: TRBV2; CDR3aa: ASSADRALGYT